These 7 T cell receptor beta chains originate from one sample sequenced in a study of T cell changes during pregnancy in multiple sclerosis. Clones were sequenced by immunoSEQ multiplex PCR, and TCRdb holds only the in-frame ones, with some missing. The table has tens of thousands of clones, more than 80% seen once. The sequences come from peripheral blood, collected in the first trimester of pregnancy. These receptors all stem from a female donor in good health, enrolled as a control in a pregnancy study.

This chain links TRBV5-1 with TRBJ1-5; weak D call: TRBD1 (5 bases). The CDR3 covers 14 residues. Germline V gene sequence: CDR1 SGHRS, CDR2 YFSETQ. V shed 0 bases and J shed 9 bases, with 13 bases lying between them. The CDR3 spells CASSLAAGSRPQHF. Written as DNA, the CDR3 is TGCGCCAGCAGCTTGGCCGCAGGGTCAAGGCCCCAGCATTTT.

CDR3 sequence reads: CASSPIGQGARNYGYTF. DNA for the CDR3: TGTGCCAGCTCACCGATAGGACAGGGGGCGCGTAACTATGGCTACACCTTC. The chain uses TRBV18 and TRBJ1-2; 11 nucleotides align to TRBD1. The junction had 7 bases not matched to a gene; V was cut back by 3 bases and J by 1 base. Germline CDR1 reads KGHSH; CDR2 reads LQKENI. This CDR3 is 17 amino acids long.

This chain uses TRBV5-1 with TRBJ2-1; 13 positions agree with TRBD2. The CDR3 has 18 amino acids. CDR1 and CDR2 (germline): SGHRS, YFSETQ. The V and J ends lost 4 bases and 9 bases, in that order; junction bases with no gene match: 16. This CDR3 is CASSILTSGGPSISEQFF. In nucleotides, the CDR3 is TGCGCCAGCAGCATCTTGACTAGCGGGGGGCCCTCCATCTCTGAGCAGTTCTTC.

The rearrangement links TRBV10-3 to TRBJ2-7; TRBD1 aligns across 7 bases. The V gene end was trimmed by 4 bases and the J gene end by 5 bases; junction bases not matched to a gene: 8. The CDR3 consists of 14 residues. From germline, CDR1 is ENHRY and CDR2 SYGVKD. DNA of the CDR3: TGTGCCATCAGTGTGCAAGGGGGCATGGACGAGCAGTACTTC. It yields the protein CAISVQGGMDEQYF.

This rearrangement joins TRBV18 to TRBJ1-1; D unresolved. Deletions cut 4 bases from V and 0 bases from J, with 9 bases between. The CDR3 sequence is 14 residues long. Germline values: CDR1 KGHSH, CDR2 LQKENI. CDR3 coding DNA: TGTGCCAGCTCACGGCAGGCCCTGAACACTGAAGCTTTCTTT. Amino acids: CASSRQALNTEAFF.

The chain combines TRBV29-1 with TRBJ1-3; D is undetermined. This CDR3 has 13 residues. The V gene lost 4 bases and the J gene lost 0 bases, with 7 bases spanning the gap. The germline V gene encodes CDR1 SQVTM and CDR2 ANQGSEA. CDR3 protein: CSVGESSGNTIYF. The CDR3 bases are TGCAGCGTTGGAGAGAGCTCTGGAAACACCATATATTTT. The whole variable domain, remainder taken from reference TRBV29-1 and TRBJ1-3, is SAVISQKPSRDICQRGTSLTIQCQVDSQVTMMFWYRQQPGQSLTLIATANQGSEATYESGFVIDKFPISRPNLTFSTLTVSNMSPEDSSIYLCSVGESSGNTIYFGEGSWLTVV.

This chain uses TRBV7-7 with TRBJ2-1, with 10 bases identical to TRBD2. Germline trimming cut 2 bases from V and 4 bases from J; bases unmatched to any gene: 2. The CDR3 covers 15 residues. CDR1 is SSHAT and CDR2 is FNYEAQ in the germline V gene (reference sequence). This CDR3 is CASSLLAGVYNEQFF. The CDR3 nucleotides are TGTGCCAGCAGCTTACTAGCGGGGGTATACAATGAGCAGTTCTTC.